These 17 T cell receptor beta chains originate from one sample sequenced in a study of regulatory T cells in long-lasting Graves disease (dated by TCRdb to the early 2020s). Sample time point, as interpreted from the label and publication: persistent/refractory GD, antithyroid drugs over 5 years with positive TRAb. For both TCR sequencing and RNA sequencing, RNA was extracted from PBMCs using TRIzol. The library came from multiplex PCR. The sequencer was an Illumina HiSeq 4000. To build TCR beta libraries, CDR3 regions were amplified by Arm-PCR using iRepertoire HTBI primers. Starting from the raw public reads, TCRdb applied fastp trimming at Q25, assembled clones with MiXCR and retained in-frame beta chains. When rows share a CDR3 protein, they turn into one entry using the most common DNA and genes. This sample comprises approximately 400,000 distinct CDR3 sequences, 20% to 25% of them detected only once. Of the sample, roughly a quarter is held by the ten largest clones.

Specimen: peripheral blood mononuclear cells (PBMCs), collected when the disease was refractory, from a patient treated with antithyroid drugs. These receptors were taken from a female donor with Graves disease.

This clonotype has ten or more counts. The chain recombines TRBV12-3 or TRBV12-4 with TRBJ2-7; D is possibly TRBD1 (5 bases). The CDR3 length is 13 residues. V was clipped by 3 bases and J by 7 bases, with 13 bases between them. CDR3 in amino acids: CASSFSTGREQYF. Written as DNA, the CDR3 is TGTGCCAGCAGTTTTTCAACAGGACGAGAGCAGTACTTC.

This clonotype showed up many times. This chain connects TRBV6-1 to TRBJ2-5; D is tentatively TRBD1 or TRBD2 (5 bases each). Trimming left V 8 bases short and J 5 bases short, with 6 bases between. The CDR3 length is 10 residues. The germline CDR1 and CDR2 sequences are MNHNS and SASEGT. CDR3 DNA sequence: TGTGCCAGCGGGACGGAGACCCAGTACTTC. Amino acids: CASGTETQYF.

A remark on this clonotype: The junction shows a germline mismatch at one end, possibly a read error. The chain employs TRBV28 and TRBJ1-1; D unclear. Germline V lookup: CDR1 MDHEN, CDR2 SYDVKM. The CDR3 has 11 residues. The CDR3 nucleotides are TGTGCCACCTTCACGAACGCTGAAGCTTTCTTT. Translating it yields CATFTNAEAFF.

Only a few counts were recorded for this clonotype. The chain has TRBV6-4 and TRBJ1-2, with D possibly matching TRBD1 (5 bases). Germline V gives CDR1 MRHNA, CDR2 SNTAGT. This CDR3 comprises 15 residues. With 2 bases removed from V and 3 bases from J, the gap between germline ends came to 13 bases. DNA for the CDR3: TGTGCCAGCAGTGACAAGGCAGGGTCTGACTATGGCTACACCTTC. Protein: CASSDKAGSDYGYTF.

This clonotype was observed many times. The chain has TRBV24-1 and TRBJ1-2, with TRBD1 as a possible D gene (6 bases). V was trimmed by 3 bases and J by 4 bases, leaving 8 bases between them. The CDR3 covers 13 residues. Germline loops: CDR1 KGHDR, CDR2 SFDVKD. The CDR3 bases are TGTGCCACCAGTGATGAGGGGGGCTATGGCTACACCTTC. It specifies CATSDEGGYGYTF.

Many counts were recorded for this clonotype. The chain has TRBV6-1 and TRBJ2-1, with D perhaps given as TRBD1 or TRBD2 (6 bases each). V was trimmed by 7 bases and J by 4 bases, leaving 17 bases between them. Germline CDR1 reads MNHNS; CDR2 reads SASEGT. The CDR3 has 15 amino acids. This CDR3 reads CASNTGTGTYNEQFF. Here the CDR3 DNA reads TGTGCCAGCAATACCGGGACTGGGACATACAATGAGCAGTTCTTC.

V is TRBV12-3 or TRBV12-4 and J is TRBJ1-5; weak D call: TRBD1 (5 bases). V lost 5 bases and J lost 11, with 16 bases in between. The CDR3 has 13 amino acids. In nucleotides, the CDR3 is TGTGCCAGCAGTCCCAATCCAGGGTTCACCCAGCATTTT. This gives the protein CASSPNPGFTQHF.

The chain links TRBV6-9 to TRBJ1-1; D gene uncertain. Germline V gene lookup returns CDR1 MNHGY and CDR2 SVAAGI. V lost 3 bases, J lost 1 base, and 9 bases lay in between. The CDR3 consists of 14 residues. The CDR3, as DNA: TGTGCCAGCAGTTACGGCCTACGGAACACTGAAGCTTTCTTT. Translating gives CASSYGLRNTEAFF.

This clonotype occurred a few times. The genes are TRBV28 and TRBJ2-2; 7 nucleotides agree with TRBD2. The junction had 6 bases not matched to a gene; V was cut back by 3 bases and J by 5 bases. The CDR3 is made up of 15 amino acids. Germline V CDR1 and CDR2: MDHEN, SYDVKM. The CDR3 sequence: CASSFQGGGTGELFF. CDR3 DNA sequence: TGTGCCAGCAGTTTCCAGGGCGGGGGAACCGGGGAGCTGTTTTTT.

The chain is built from TRBV5-1 and TRBJ2-7, with 7 bases lining up with TRBD2. Per germline, CDR1 SGHRS and CDR2 YFSETQ. Trimming took 0 bases from V and 7 from J; bases not matched to a gene: 10. The CDR3 extends over 15 amino acids. The CDR3 sequence is CASSLAVGRSWEQYF. In DNA form, the CDR3 reads TGCGCCAGCAGCTTGGCCGTCGGGAGGTCGTGGGAGCAGTACTTC. Full variable domain (outside the CDR3, taken from reference TRBV5-1 and TRBJ2-7): KAGVTQTPRYLIKTRGQQVTLSCSPISGHRSVSWYQQTPGQGLQFLFEYFSETQRNKGNFPGRFSGRQFSNSRSEMNVSTLELGDSALYLCASSLAVGRSWEQYFGPGTRLTVT.

This chain uses TRBV7-7 with TRBJ2-5, with 14 bases that match TRBD2. CDR3 length: 16 residues. The junction had 8 bases not matched to a gene; V was cut back by 4 bases and J by 7 bases. CDR1 and CDR2 (germline): SSHAT, FNYEAQ (reference sequence). The CDR3 region is CASSSSTSGRAGTQYF. CDR3 bases: TGTGCCAGCAGCTCCTCGACTAGCGGGAGGGCCGGGACCCAGTACTTC.

This clonotype was recorded a few times. The V gene is TRBV7-9, the J gene TRBJ1-1, with a weak D call TRBD1 (6 bases). The CDR3 extends over 14 amino acids. The germline CDR1 and CDR2 sequences are SEHNR and FQNEAQ (reference sequence). V lost 1 base and J 4 bases, leaving 10 bases between the germline ends. CDR3 in DNA: TGTGCCAGCAGCTTAGTTCTAGGGGGCACTGAAGCTTTCTTT. Translation gives CASSLVLGGTEAFF.

This clonotype was recorded at least ten times. The chain combines TRBV12-3 or TRBV12-4 with TRBJ2-4, with unresolved D. CDR3 length: 13 residues. Trimming took off 6 bases at V and 6 bases at J, with 12 bases between the two ends. This chain's CDR3 is CASSLTLGNIQYF. The CDR3 coding sequence is TGTGCCAGCAGCCTAACACTTGGAAACATTCAGTACTTC.

This clonotype has ten or more counts. This chain joins TRBV20-1 and TRBJ2-5; D call uncertain. Trimming shortened V by 2 bases and J by 5 bases, and 15 bases separated the two germline ends. Germline assignment: CDR1 DFQATT and CDR2 SNEGSKA (reference sequence). This CDR3 is built from 14 residues. Here the CDR3 DNA reads TGCAGTGCTAGACATCCCGGCCCCTTGGAGACCCAGTACTTC. This codes for CSARHPGPLETQYF.

This clonotype was observed a handful of times. The chain joins TRBV30 to TRBJ2-7; D not resolved. V was cut by 4 bases and J by 0 bases, with 10 bases left in between. Germline V gene data show CDR1 as GTSNPN and CDR2 as SVGIG (reference sequence). The CDR3 has 13 amino acids. CDR3 region: CAWNIDSSYEQYF. The CDR3 bases are TGTGCCTGGAACATAGACTCCTCCTACGAGCAGTACTTC.

This clonotype was observed a few times. The chain uses TRBV20-1 and TRBJ1-6; weak D call: TRBD1 (5 bases). The CDR3 has 15 amino acids. V was trimmed by 2 bases and J by 7 bases, leaving 15 bases between them. The V gene's germline CDR1 is DFQATT and CDR2 SNEGSKA (reference sequence). CDR3 residues: CSARIPGLLNSPLHF. CDR3 in DNA: TGCAGTGCTAGAATACCGGGACTGCTGAATTCACCCCTCCACTTT.

The J gene is TRBJ1-6, the V gene TRBV30; no firm D call. The length of the CDR3 is 14 residues. CDR1 and CDR2 (germline): GTSNPN, SVGIG (reference sequence). Trimming shortened V by 0 bases and J by 7 bases, and 10 bases separated the two germline ends. CDR3 sequence (DNA): TGTGCCTGGAGTGTTGGTACGGTGAATTCACCCCTCCACTTT. This sequence encodes CAWSVGTVNSPLHF.